Shown below are 25 T cell receptor beta chains from a single sample sequenced in a study of graft-versus-host responses after intestinal transplantation. Assay: immunoSEQ multiplex PCR; the TCRdb copy retains only in-frame clones and omits some. The table has approximately 25,000 clones, 90% to 95% seen once. This specimen was PBMCs, taken roughly 32 days after intestinal transplant. These receptors came from a human patient who received an intestinal transplant, so some T cells may come from the graft donor.

The chain has TRBV9 and TRBJ2-1; 13 bases line up with TRBD2. With 0 bases clipped from V and 3 bases from J, the junction kept 6 bases outside the gene matches. Germline V gene data show CDR1 as SGDLS and CDR2 as YYNGEE. The CDR3 sequence is 18 residues long. In nucleotides, the CDR3 is TGTGCCAGCAGCGTAGAGGCGACTAGCGGGGGGAGCTACAATGAGCAGTTCTTC. Translation gives CASSVEATSGGSYNEQFF.

The chain recombines TRBV4-1 with TRBJ2-7; 8 bases are shared with TRBD1. V dropped 4 bases and J dropped 7; count of bases not matched to a gene: 12. CDR1 is MGHRA, CDR2 YSYEKL, per germline. CDR3 length: 15 amino acids. The CDR3 sequence is CASSPGQGGLSEQYF. In DNA, the CDR3 is TGCGCCAGCAGCCCTGGACAGGGAGGTCTATCGGAGCAGTACTTC.

This chain links TRBV7-9 with TRBJ2-7, with D perhaps TRBD1 or TRBD2 (5 bases each). The CDR3 covers 14 residues. Trimming took off 7 bases at V and 7 bases at J, with 20 bases between the two ends. The germline CDR1 and CDR2 sequences are SEHNR and FQNEAQ (reference sequence). The CDR3 loop reads CASTPPGPLREQYF. CDR3 bases: TGTGCCAGCACCCCTCCGGGGCCGCTGCGGGAGCAGTACTTC.

The genes are TRBV4-3 and TRBJ1-2; a weak D match, TRBD1 (5 bases). In germline, CDR1 is LGHNA, CDR2 YSLEER. This CDR3 is built from 14 residues. V was shortened by 5 bases and J by 3 bases, with 13 bases between the two germline ends. The CDR3 bases are TGCGCCAGCAGCGCCAGGGTATTCGACTATGGCTACACCTTC. Translation: CASSARVFDYGYTF.

The rearrangement uses TRBV6-5 and TRBJ2-1; possible D gene TRBD1, 6 bases. Germline CDR1 and CDR2: MNHEY and SVGAGI. CDR3 length: 14 residues. V lost 3 bases, J lost 4 bases, and 10 bases lay in between. The CDR3 is CASSYRDKYNEQFF. The DNA for the CDR3 is TGTGCCAGCAGTTATCGGGACAAGTACAATGAGCAGTTCTTC.

The J gene is TRBJ2-1, the V gene TRBV15, with 7 nucleotides matching TRBD2. The J segment lost 5 bases and the V segment lost 0 bases, leaving 16 bases of the junction unmatched. The CDR3 runs 19 residues. CDR1 and CDR2 from the germline V gene are LNHNV and YYDKDF (reference sequence). The CDR3, as DNA: TGTGCCACCAGCAGAGAGATGGGCTGGGGGGGAGCCAGAGACAATGAGCAGTTCTTC. It encodes CATSREMGWGGARDNEQFF.

The gene calls are TRBV19 and TRBJ2-1; D uncertain. Germline V CDR1 and CDR2: LNHDA, SQIVND (reference sequence). The CDR3 totals 15 residues. V lost 10 bases and J 1 base, leaving 17 bases between the germline ends. The CDR3 sequence: CATKTNVGSYNEQFF. Here the CDR3 DNA reads TGTGCCACTAAAACGAATGTGGGGTCCTACAATGAGCAGTTCTTC. Full variable domain (rest looked up from reference TRBV19 and TRBJ2-1): DGGITQSPKYLFRKEGQNVTLSCEQNLNHDAMYWYRQDPGQGLRLIYYSQIVNDFQKGDIAEGYSVSREKKESFPLTVTSAQKNPTAFYLCATKTNVGSYNEQFFGPGTRLTVL.

The V call is TRBV6-1, the J call TRBJ1-5; possibly TRBD1 for D (6 bases). V lost 9 bases, J lost 3 bases, and 12 bases lay in between. The germline V gene encodes CDR1 MNHNS and CDR2 SASEGT. The CDR3 spans 13 residues. The CDR3 coding sequence is TGTGCCAGGGAAGGACAGATCAATCAGCCCCAGCATTTT. The encoded protein is CAREGQINQPQHF.

The J gene is TRBJ2-3, the V gene TRBV5-1, with a possible D match to TRBD2 (5 bases). Germline lookup yields CDR1 SGHRS and CDR2 YFSETQ. V shed 0 bases and J shed 1 base, with 6 bases lying between them. The length of the CDR3 is 14 residues. The CDR3 DNA sequence: TGCGCCAGCAGCTTGGAGGGAGGCACAGATACGCAGTATTTT. Protein sequence: CASSLEGGTDTQYF.

This chain connects TRBV6-6 to TRBJ2-3; 7 positions match TRBD1. The CDR3 extends over 12 amino acids. Germline-derived CDR1 and CDR2 are MNHNY and SVGAGI (reference sequence). V shed 6 bases, J shed 6 bases, and the junction held 3 bases outside the gene matches. The CDR3 loop reads CASSQQGDTQYF. CDR3 DNA sequence: TGTGCCAGCAGCCAACAGGGGGATACGCAGTATTTT.

The V gene is TRBV7-9, the J gene TRBJ1-1; D remains unclear. Trimming removed 7 bases at V and 6 bases at J, with 12 bases between. The germline V gene encodes CDR1 SEHNR and CDR2 FQNEAQ (reference sequence). The CDR3 is 12 amino acids. The CDR3 spells CASTFGSSEAFF. The CDR3 coding sequence is TGTGCCAGCACCTTCGGGAGCTCTGAAGCTTTCTTT. The whole variable domain, remainder taken from reference TRBV7-9 and TRBJ1-1, is DTGVSQNPRHKITKRGQNVTFRCDPISEHNRLYWYRQTLGQGPEFLTYFQNEAQLEKSRLLSDRFSAERPKGSFSTLEIQRTEQGDSAMYLCASTFGSSEAFFGQGTRLTVV.

The J gene is TRBJ2-2, the V gene TRBV28, with 10 bases lining up with TRBD1. Trimming cost V 5 bases and J 5 bases; bases outside gene matches: 11. The CDR3 is 17 residues long. Germline V gene lookup returns CDR1 MDHEN and CDR2 SYDVKM. CDR3 sequence reads: CASSGNGDRGWTGELFF. CDR3 nucleotide sequence: TGTGCCAGCAGTGGGAATGGGGACAGGGGTTGGACCGGGGAGCTGTTTTTT.

The V call is TRBV19, the J call TRBJ2-7; 11 bases align to TRBD1. This CDR3 region has 16 residues. J gave up 5 bases and V 2 bases, and 8 bases lay outside the gene matches. The V gene's germline CDR1 is LNHDA and CDR2 SQIVND (reference sequence). As DNA, the CDR3 is TGTGCCAGTAGTATACCCCCGGGACAGGGGGACGACGAGCAGTACTTC. Encoded protein: CASSIPPGQGDDEQYF. The full variable domain, rest sourced from reference TRBV19 and TRBJ2-7, is DGGITQSPKYLFRKEGQNVTLSCEQNLNHDAMYWYRQDPGQGLRLIYYSQIVNDFQKGDIAEGYSVSREKKESFPLTVTSAQKNPTAFYLCASSIPPGQGDDEQYFGPGTRLTVT.

On this clone itself: Compared with germline, one end of the junction differs, possibly owing to a read error. The V gene is TRBV19, the J gene TRBJ2-1, with TRBD1 matching 9 bases. From germline, CDR1 is LNHDA and CDR2 SQIVND (reference sequence). This CDR3 contains 15 residues. The DNA of the CDR3 is TGTGCCAGTAGCCTAGGACAGGGGTTGTACAATGAGCGGTTCTTC. Protein sequence: CASSLGQGLYNERFF.

Here the CDR3 reads CASSLANYYEQYF. The CDR3 DNA reads as TGTGCCAGCAGCTTGGCCAACTACTACGAGCAGTACTTC. The rearrangement joins TRBV5-8 to TRBJ2-7; D is unresolved. CDR3 length: 13 residues. The germline V gene has CDR1 SGHTS and CDR2 YDEGEE. V lost 0 bases and J 3 bases, leaving 7 bases between the germline ends.

V and J are TRBV30 and TRBJ1-1, with a weak D call TRBD1 (6 bases). This CDR3 has 14 residues. CDR1 GTSNPN and CDR2 SVGIG come from the germline V gene (reference sequence). V dropped 3 bases and J dropped 2 bases, with 13 bases sitting between them. CDR3 region: CAWSRGPLNTEAFF. In DNA, the CDR3 is TGTGCCTGGAGCAGGGGACCGCTAAACACTGAAGCTTTCTTT. Full variable domain (missing parts from reference TRBV30 and TRBJ1-1): SQTIHQWPATLVQPVGSPLSLECTVEGTSNPNLYWYRQAAGRGLQLLFYSVGIGQISSEVPQNLSASRPQDRQFILSSKKLLLSDSGFYLCAWSRGPLNTEAFFGQGTRLTVV.

The V gene is TRBV15, the J gene TRBJ2-7, with 8 bases aligning to TRBD2. Trimming cost V 3 bases and J 6 bases; bases outside gene matches: 4. CDR1 is LNHNV, CDR2 YYDKDF, per germline (reference sequence). The CDR3 is 13 amino acids. The CDR3 sequence: CATSSSGTSEQYF. In DNA, the CDR3 is TGTGCCACCAGCAGTAGCGGGACTAGCGAGCAGTACTTC.

The chain has TRBV18 and TRBJ2-5, with D possibly matching TRBD2 (6 bases). The germline V gene has CDR1 KGHSH and CDR2 LQKENI. V dropped 3 bases and J dropped 4 bases, with 15 bases sitting between them. The CDR3 sequence is 15 residues long. The CDR3 here is CASSPKLTSRETQYF. As DNA, the CDR3 is TGTGCCAGCTCACCGAAATTAACTAGCAGAGAGACCCAGTACTTC.

Of note for this clone: One end of the junction is discordant with germline, which a read error may explain. The genes are TRBV6-5 and TRBJ2-3, with D possibly being TRBD1 or TRBD2 (5 bases each). CDR1 is MNHEY and CDR2 is SVGAGI in the germline V gene. This CDR3 has 15 amino acids. The CDR3 nucleotides are TGTGCCAGCAACGACAGAGCCTCTAGCACATATACGCAGTATTTT. This translates into CASNDRASSTYTQYF.

V is TRBV9 and J is TRBJ2-7; perhaps D is TRBD1 or TRBD2 (5 bases each). V was clipped by 0 bases and J by 4 bases, with 14 bases between them. Germline V gives CDR1 SGDLS, CDR2 YYNGEE. This CDR3 is built from 15 residues. The chain's CDR3 is CASSVAEGHQYEQYF. CDR3 bases: TGTGCCAGCAGCGTAGCCGAGGGGCACCAGTACGAGCAGTACTTC.

V usage is TRBV29-1 and J usage is TRBJ2-5, with D possibly TRBD2 on 5 matching bases. Per germline, CDR1 SQVTM and CDR2 ANQGSEA. V lost 4 bases, J lost 3 bases, and 9 bases lay in between. CDR3 length equals 12 residues. The CDR3: CSVAGSEETQYF. The CDR3 DNA follows: TGCAGCGTTGCGGGATCTGAAGAGACCCAGTACTTC. The variable domain in full, with the rest retrieved from reference TRBV29-1 and TRBJ2-5, is SAVISQKPSRDICQRGTSLTIQCQVDSQVTMMFWYRQQPGQSLTLIATANQGSEATYESGFVIDKFPISRPNLTFSTLTVSNMSPEDSSIYLCSVAGSEETQYFGPGTRLLVL.

The chain has TRBV19 and TRBJ1-1, with 7 bases lining up with TRBD1. Germline CDR1 and CDR2: LNHDA and SQIVND (reference sequence). The CDR3 is 14 amino acids. After removal of 7 bases from V and 0 bases from J, the junction contained 5 bases not matched to a gene. This chain's CDR3 is CASTLGQLNTEAFF. CDR3 DNA sequence: TGTGCCAGTACCTTGGGACAGCTGAACACTGAAGCTTTCTTT.

The rearrangement uses TRBV4-1 and TRBJ2-7; TRBD2 aligns across 10 bases. Unmatched junction bases numbered 5, after V lost 0 bases and J lost 6 bases. Germline V gene data show CDR1 as MGHRA and CDR2 as YSYEKL. The CDR3 spans 15 residues. For the CDR3, the DNA is TGCGCCAGCAGCCAAGAGGCTAGCGGGAGTCGCGAGCAGTACTTC. This codes for CASSQEASGSREQYF.

CDR3 protein: CASSEWSSYEQYF. The CDR3 DNA reads TGTGCCAGCAGTGAATGGAGCTCCTACGAGCAGTACTTC. J is TRBJ2-7 and V is TRBV6-1; no definite D call. V was cut by 2 bases and J by 0 bases, with 5 bases left in between. Germline V gene lookup returns CDR1 MNHNS and CDR2 SASEGT. This CDR3 has 13 amino acids.

The genes are TRBV7-9 and TRBJ1-5; 8 bases align to TRBD1. This CDR3 has 15 residues. The J segment lost 5 bases and the V segment lost 5 bases, leaving 8 bases of the junction unmatched. Looked up from germline, CDR1 is SEHNR and CDR2 is FQNEAQ (reference sequence). Here the CDR3 DNA reads TGTGCCAGCAGCCCTGGGACAGGTGCTTATCAGCCCCAGCATTTT. This sequence encodes CASSPGTGAYQPQHF.